The 9 T cell receptor beta chains below all came from one sample that was sequenced in a study of blood T cells in healthy people across ages. Then a second PCR, running roughly 6 to 11 cycles, was carried out with a sample-barcoded 5' primer and a J-beta primer mix. TCRdb re-called the 5' RACE reads with MiXCR, one entry per CDR3 protein. The sample holds nearly 1 million distinct CDR3 sequences, roughly 47% seen once. Sequenced sample: blood. The receptors shown here come from a woman aged 55-75 years in good health.

This clonotype was counted between two and nine times. J is TRBJ2-7 and V is TRBV27; no clear D gene. V gave up 5 bases and J gave up 3 bases, with 11 bases separating them. Germline loops: CDR1 MNHEY, CDR2 SMNVEV (reference sequence). The CDR3 is 13 amino acids. The CDR3, as DNA: TGTGCCAGCAGTCTCTCGCACAGCTACGAGCAGTACTTC. Its translation: CASSLSHSYEQYF.

V and J are TRBV12-3 or TRBV12-4 and TRBJ1-1; unclear D gene. CDR3 length: 12 residues. V was cut by 3 bases and J by 11 bases, with 13 bases left in between. DNA for the CDR3: TGTGCCAGCAGTTTTCCTTCGGGCTACGCTTTCTTT. Encoded protein: CASSFPSGYAFF.

This chain joins TRBV29-1 and TRBJ2-3; no clear D gene. The CDR3 runs 13 residues. Trimming pared 3 bases from V and 4 bases from J, leaving 11 bases between. Germline V gene data show CDR1 as SQVTM and CDR2 as ANQGSEA. DNA for the CDR3: TGCAGCGTTGAGGGCCAGTTGCCAGATACGCAGTATTTT. Translation: CSVEGQLPDTQYF.

The CDR3 bases are TGTGCCAGCAGCTTGGGCACCAATCAGCCCCAGCATTTT. Amino acids: CASSLGTNQPQHF. This sequence joins TRBV7-9 and TRBJ1-5; D unresolved. The CDR3 covers 13 residues. The V end was cut by 3 bases, the J end by 3 bases, with 6 bases between. Per the germline V gene, CDR1 is SEHNR and CDR2 is FQNEAQ (reference sequence).

This clonotype showed up just a few times. This chain uses TRBV7-7 with TRBJ2-5; 7 nucleotides align to TRBD2. The CDR3 consists of 14 residues. Unmatched junction bases numbered 6, after V lost 5 bases and J lost 3 bases. Germline CDR1 SSHAT, CDR2 FNYEAQ (reference sequence). CDR3: CASSLAGAKETQYF. The CDR3 nucleotides are TGTGCCAGCAGCCTGGCGGGAGCCAAAGAGACCCAGTACTTC.

The rearrangement joins TRBV27 to TRBJ2-3; 12 positions match TRBD2. The CDR3 length is 16 residues. Trimming cost V 6 bases and J 2 bases; bases outside gene matches: 6. CDR1 and CDR2 (germline): MNHEY, SMNVEV (reference sequence). The CDR3 region is CASRPRLAGVTDTQYF. CDR3 nucleotides: TGTGCCAGCAGACCCCGACTAGCGGGAGTCACAGATACGCAGTATTTT.

The chain combines TRBV2 with TRBJ2-1, with 9 bases fitting TRBD2. V gave up 5 bases and J gave up 5 bases; unmatched junction bases: 7. CDR3 length: 15 amino acids. CDR1 and CDR2 from the germline V gene are SNHLY and FYNNEI. CDR3 in amino acids: CASSNSLAGNNEQFF. In DNA form, the CDR3 reads TGTGCCAGCAGTAATTCGCTAGCGGGAAACAATGAGCAGTTCTTC.

This clonotype came up many times. This chain uses TRBV7-9 with TRBJ2-5, with D uncertain. Trimming removed 6 bases at V and 1 base at J, with 9 bases between. Germline lookup yields CDR1 SEHNR and CDR2 FQNEAQ (reference sequence). This CDR3 has 13 residues. The CDR3: CASRKQSQETQYF. As DNA, the CDR3 is TGTGCCAGCAGAAAACAGTCCCAAGAGACCCAGTACTTC.

This clonotype was observed a handful of times. The rearrangement links TRBV6-5 to TRBJ2-4, with D uncertain. The CDR3 spans 14 residues. CDR1 MNHEY and CDR2 SVGAGI come from the germline V gene. V gave up 0 bases and J gave up 2 bases, with 5 bases separating them. CDR3 bases: TGTGCCAGCAGTTACTCTGGCCCCAAAAACATTCAGTACTTC. It yields the protein CASSYSGPKNIQYF.